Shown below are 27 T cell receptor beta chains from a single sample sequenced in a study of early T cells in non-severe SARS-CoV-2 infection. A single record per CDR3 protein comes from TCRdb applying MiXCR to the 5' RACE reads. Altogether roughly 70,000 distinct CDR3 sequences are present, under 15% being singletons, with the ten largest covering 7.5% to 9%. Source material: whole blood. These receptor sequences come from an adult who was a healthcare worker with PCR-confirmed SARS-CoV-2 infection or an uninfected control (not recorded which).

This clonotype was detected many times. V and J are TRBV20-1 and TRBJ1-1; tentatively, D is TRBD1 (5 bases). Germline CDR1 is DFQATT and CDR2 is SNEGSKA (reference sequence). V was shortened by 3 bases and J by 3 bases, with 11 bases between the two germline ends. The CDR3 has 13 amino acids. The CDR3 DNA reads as TGCAGTGCTAGGCCGGACACCTACACTGAAGCTTTCTTT. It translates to CSARPDTYTEAFF.

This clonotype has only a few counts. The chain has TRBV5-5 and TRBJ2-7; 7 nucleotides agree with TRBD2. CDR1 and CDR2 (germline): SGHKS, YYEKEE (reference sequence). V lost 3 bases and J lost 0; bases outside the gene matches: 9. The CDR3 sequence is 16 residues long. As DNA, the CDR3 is TGTGCCAGCAGCTACCTTGAGGGAGGGCCCTCCTACGAGCAGTACTTC. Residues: CASSYLEGGPSYEQYF.

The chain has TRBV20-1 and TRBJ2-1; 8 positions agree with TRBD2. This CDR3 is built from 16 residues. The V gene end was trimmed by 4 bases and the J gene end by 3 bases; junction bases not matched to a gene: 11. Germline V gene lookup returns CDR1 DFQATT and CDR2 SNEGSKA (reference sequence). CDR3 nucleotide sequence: TGCAGTGCTAAGCGGCTGGCGGGAGGAAGCTACAATGAGCAGTTCTTC. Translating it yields CSAKRLAGGSYNEQFF.

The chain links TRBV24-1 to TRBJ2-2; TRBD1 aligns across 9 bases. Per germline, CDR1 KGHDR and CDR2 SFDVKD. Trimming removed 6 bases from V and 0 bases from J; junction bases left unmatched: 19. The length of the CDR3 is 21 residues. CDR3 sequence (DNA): TGTGCCACCAGTCAGAGCGTCCGGGGACAGGGAGGAGACACGAACACCGGGGAGCTGTTTTTT. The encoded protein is CATSQSVRGQGGDTNTGELFF.

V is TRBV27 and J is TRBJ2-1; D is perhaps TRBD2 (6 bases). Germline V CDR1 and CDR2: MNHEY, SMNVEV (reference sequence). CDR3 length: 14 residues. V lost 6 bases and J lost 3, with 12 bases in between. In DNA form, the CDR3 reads TGTGCCAGCAGCGGAGGGCAGAGCTACAATGAGCAGTTCTTC. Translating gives CASSGGQSYNEQFF.

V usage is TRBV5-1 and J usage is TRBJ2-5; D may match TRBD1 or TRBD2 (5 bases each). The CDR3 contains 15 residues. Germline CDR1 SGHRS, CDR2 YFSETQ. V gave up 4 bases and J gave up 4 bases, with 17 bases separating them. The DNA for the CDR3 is TGCGCCAGCAGCCGCGGAAGTGGGGGAAGAGAGACCCAGTACTTC. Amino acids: CASSRGSGGRETQYF.

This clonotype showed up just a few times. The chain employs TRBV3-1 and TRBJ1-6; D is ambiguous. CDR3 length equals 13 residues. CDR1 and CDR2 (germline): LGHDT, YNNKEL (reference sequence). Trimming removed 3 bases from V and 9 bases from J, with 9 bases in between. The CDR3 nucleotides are TGTGCCAGCAGCCAGGGGATGGTTTCACCCCTCCACTTT. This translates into CASSQGMVSPLHF.

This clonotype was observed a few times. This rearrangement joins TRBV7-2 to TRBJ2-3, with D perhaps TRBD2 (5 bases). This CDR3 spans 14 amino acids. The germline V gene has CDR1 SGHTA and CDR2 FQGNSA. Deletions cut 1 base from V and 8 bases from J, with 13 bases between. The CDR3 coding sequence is TGTGCCAGCAGCTTAGGGCCAAACGAGGGTACGCAGTATTTT. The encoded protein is CASSLGPNEGTQYF.

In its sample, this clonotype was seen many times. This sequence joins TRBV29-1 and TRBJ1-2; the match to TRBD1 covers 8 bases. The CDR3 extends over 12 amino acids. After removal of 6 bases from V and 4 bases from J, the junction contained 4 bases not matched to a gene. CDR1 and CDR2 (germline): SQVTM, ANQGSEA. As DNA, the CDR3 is TGCAGCGTCGCTGACAGGGGCTATGGCTACACCTTC. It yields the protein CSVADRGYGYTF.

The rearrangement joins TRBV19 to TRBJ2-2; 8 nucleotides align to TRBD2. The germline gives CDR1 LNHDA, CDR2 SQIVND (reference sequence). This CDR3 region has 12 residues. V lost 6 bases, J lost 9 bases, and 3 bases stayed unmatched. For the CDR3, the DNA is TGTGCCAGTAGGGGACTAGGCCGGGAGCTGTTTTTT. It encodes CASRGLGRELFF.

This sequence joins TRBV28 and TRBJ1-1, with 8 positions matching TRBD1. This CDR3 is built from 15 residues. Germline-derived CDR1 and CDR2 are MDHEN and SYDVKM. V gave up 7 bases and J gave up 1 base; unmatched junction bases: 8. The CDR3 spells CASMRQGTGNTEAFF. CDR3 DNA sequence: TGTGCCAGCATGAGACAGGGGACGGGGAACACTGAAGCTTTCTTT.

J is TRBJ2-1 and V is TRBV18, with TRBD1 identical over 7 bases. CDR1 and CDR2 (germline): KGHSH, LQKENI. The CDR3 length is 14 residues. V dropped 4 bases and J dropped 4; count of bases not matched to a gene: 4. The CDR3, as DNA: TGTGCCAGCTCACAAGGGGACAGATACAATGAGCAGTTCTTC. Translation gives CASSQGDRYNEQFF.

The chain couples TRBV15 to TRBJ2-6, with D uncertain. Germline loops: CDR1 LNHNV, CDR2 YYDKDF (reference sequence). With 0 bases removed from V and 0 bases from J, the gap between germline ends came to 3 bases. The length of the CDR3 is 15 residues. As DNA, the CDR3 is TGTGCCACCAGCAGAGATCTCTCTGGGGCCAACGTCCTGACTTTC. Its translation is CATSRDLSGANVLTF.

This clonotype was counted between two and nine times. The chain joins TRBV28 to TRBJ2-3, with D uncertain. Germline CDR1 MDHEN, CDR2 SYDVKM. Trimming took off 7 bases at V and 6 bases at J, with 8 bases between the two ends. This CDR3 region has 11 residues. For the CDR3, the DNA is TGTGCCAGCACCGGGTTGGATACGCAGTATTTT. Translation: CASTGLDTQYF.

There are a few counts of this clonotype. The CDR3, as DNA: TGCGCCAGCAGTGGGACAGCCGAGCCAAATTCACCCCTCCACTTT. It codes for CASSGTAEPNSPLHF. This chain links TRBV5-1 with TRBJ1-6, with 7 bases fitting TRBD1. CDR1 is SGHRS and CDR2 is YFSETQ in the germline V gene. Trimming cost V 5 bases and J 7 bases; bases outside gene matches: 9. This CDR3 is built from 15 residues.

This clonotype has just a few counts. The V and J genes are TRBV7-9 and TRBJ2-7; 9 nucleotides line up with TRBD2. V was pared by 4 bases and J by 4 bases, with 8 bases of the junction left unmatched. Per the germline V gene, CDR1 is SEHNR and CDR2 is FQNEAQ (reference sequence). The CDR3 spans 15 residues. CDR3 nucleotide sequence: TGTGCCAGCAGCTCGCCCGGGACTAGCAAGTACGAGCAGTACTTC. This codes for CASSSPGTSKYEQYF.

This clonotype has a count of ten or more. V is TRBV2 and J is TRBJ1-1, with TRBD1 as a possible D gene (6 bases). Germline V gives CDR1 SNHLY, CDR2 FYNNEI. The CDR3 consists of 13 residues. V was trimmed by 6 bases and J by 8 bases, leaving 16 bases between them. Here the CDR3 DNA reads TGTGCCAGCAGGACCCTGGAGGGGGAGGAAGCTTTCTTT. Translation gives CASRTLEGEEAFF.

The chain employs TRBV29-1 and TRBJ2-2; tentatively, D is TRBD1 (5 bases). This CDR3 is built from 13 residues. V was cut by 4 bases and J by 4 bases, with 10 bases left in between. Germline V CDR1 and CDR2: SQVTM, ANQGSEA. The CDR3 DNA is TGCAGCGTTGTCCCTAGGGGCACCGGGGAGCTGTTTTTT. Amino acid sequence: CSVVPRGTGELFF.

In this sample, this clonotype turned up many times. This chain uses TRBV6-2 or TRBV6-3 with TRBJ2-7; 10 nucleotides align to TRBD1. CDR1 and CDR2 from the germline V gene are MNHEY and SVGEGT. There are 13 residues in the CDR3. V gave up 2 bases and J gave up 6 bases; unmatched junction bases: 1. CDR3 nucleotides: TGTGCCAGCAGTTACGACAGGGGGCGCGAGCAGTACTTC. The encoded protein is CASSYDRGREQYF.

CDR3 residues: CASSLGGSSTDTQYF. In DNA, the CDR3 is TGTGCCAGCAGCTTGGGAGGATCAAGCACAGATACGCAGTATTTT. The V gene is TRBV27, the J gene TRBJ2-3, with a possible D match to TRBD2 (6 bases). V dropped 6 bases and J dropped 0 bases, with 13 bases sitting between them. The CDR3 has 15 amino acids. Germline CDR1 MNHEY, CDR2 SMNVEV (reference sequence).

CDR3 in amino acids: CASSLVSGATEAFF. Written as DNA, the CDR3 is TGTGCCAGCAGTTTGGTATCGGGAGCCACTGAAGCTTTCTTT. V gene TRBV6-2 or TRBV6-3 combines with J gene TRBJ1-1; D is unresolved. Germline V gives CDR1 MNHEY, CDR2 SVGEGT. The CDR3 consists of 14 residues. The ends were cut back, 4 bases at V and 4 bases at J, with 13 bases in the middle.

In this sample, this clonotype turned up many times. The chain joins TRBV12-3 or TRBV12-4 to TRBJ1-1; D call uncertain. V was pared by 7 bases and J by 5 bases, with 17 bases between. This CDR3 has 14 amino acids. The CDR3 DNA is TGTGCCAGCACCCCTCGATTGGAAGGGACTGAAGCTTTCTTT. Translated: CASTPRLEGTEAFF.

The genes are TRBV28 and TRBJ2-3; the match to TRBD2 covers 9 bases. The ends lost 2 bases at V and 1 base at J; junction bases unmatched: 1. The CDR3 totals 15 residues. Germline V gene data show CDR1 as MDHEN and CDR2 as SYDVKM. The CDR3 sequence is CASSLLAGRTDTQYF. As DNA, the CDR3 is TGTGCCAGCAGTTTACTAGCGGGGCGCACAGATACGCAGTATTTT.

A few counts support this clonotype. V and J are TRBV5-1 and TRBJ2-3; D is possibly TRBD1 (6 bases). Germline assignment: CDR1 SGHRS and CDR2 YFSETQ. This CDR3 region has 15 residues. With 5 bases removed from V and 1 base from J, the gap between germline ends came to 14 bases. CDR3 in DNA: TGCGCCAGCAGGAACCAGGGGTCCCGCACAGATACGCAGTATTTT. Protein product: CASRNQGSRTDTQYF.

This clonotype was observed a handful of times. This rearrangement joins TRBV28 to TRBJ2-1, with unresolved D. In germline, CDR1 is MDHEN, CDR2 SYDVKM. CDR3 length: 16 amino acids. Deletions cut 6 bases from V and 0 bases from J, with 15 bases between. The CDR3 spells CASSPHWGSSYNEQFF. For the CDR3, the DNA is TGTGCCAGCAGCCCTCACTGGGGTAGCTCCTACAATGAGCAGTTCTTC.

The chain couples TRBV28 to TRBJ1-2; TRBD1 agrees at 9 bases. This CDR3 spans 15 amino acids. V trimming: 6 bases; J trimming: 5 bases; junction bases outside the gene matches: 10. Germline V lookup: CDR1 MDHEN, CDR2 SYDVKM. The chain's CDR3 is CASSRDRGIYYGYTF. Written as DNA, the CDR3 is TGTGCCAGCAGCAGAGACAGGGGGATTTATTATGGCTACACCTTC.

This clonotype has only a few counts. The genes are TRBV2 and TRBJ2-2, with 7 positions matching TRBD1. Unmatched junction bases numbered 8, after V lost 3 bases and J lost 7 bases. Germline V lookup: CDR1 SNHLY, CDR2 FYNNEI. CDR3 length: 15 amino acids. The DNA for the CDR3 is TGTGCCAGCAGTGACGCAGGGGGTATCTTCGGGGAGCTGTTTTTT. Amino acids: CASSDAGGIFGELFF.